The rows below give T cell receptor beta chains drawn from one sample of a study of tumor-infiltrating lymphocytes in primary liver carcinoma. A single record per CDR3 protein comes from TCRdb applying MiXCR to the multiplex PCR reads. The sample includes about 320,000 distinct CDR3 sequences, approximately 60% of them seen just once. The source material was peripheral blood. The receptors come from a man aged 40-49 years with primary liver carcinoma and hepatitis B virus infection. Each CDR3 is given without its conserved first and last residue. Fields, in order: D gene, V gene, CDR3 protein. D genes are given only for firm matches.

D: TRBD1
V: TRBV11-2
CDR3: ANSPPRQGRETQY

D: NA
V: TRBV11-2
CDR3: ASSVEGRGSYNEQL

D: TRBD1
V: TRBV11-1
CDR3: ASSQNRGPHTRY

D: NA
V: TRBV5-5
CDR3: ASSSTRAGEKLF

D: NA
V: TRBV5-4
CDR3: ASKSPGVRSSYEQY

D: NA
V: TRBV9
CDR3: ASSPTGRSYEQY

D: NA
V: TRBV28
CDR3: TSRPGTGGQY

D: NA
V: TRBV11-2
CDR3: ASSFRPDRPDTHY

D: NA
V: TRBV28
CDR3: ASRMAGGNTEAS

D: TRBD2
V: TRBV11-2
CDR3: ASSGTSVIYSEQF

D: NA
V: TRBV11-2
CDR3: PNRPEHKAF

D: NA
V: TRBV12-3/TRBV12-4
CDR3: ASRPGTSSEQY